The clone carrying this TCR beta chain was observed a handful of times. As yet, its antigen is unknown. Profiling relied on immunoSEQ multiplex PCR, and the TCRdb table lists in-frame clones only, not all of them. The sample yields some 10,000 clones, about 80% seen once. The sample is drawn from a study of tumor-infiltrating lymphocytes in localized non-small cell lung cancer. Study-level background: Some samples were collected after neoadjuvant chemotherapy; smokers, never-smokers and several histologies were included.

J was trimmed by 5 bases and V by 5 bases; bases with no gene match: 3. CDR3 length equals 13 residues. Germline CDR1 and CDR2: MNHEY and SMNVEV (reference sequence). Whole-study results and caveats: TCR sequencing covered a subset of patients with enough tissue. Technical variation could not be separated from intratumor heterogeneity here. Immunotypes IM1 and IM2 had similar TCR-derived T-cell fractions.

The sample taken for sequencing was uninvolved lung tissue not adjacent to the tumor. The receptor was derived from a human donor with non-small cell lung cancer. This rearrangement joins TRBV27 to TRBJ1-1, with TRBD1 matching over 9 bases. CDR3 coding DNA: TGTGCCAGCAGTGCACAGGGGGCGACTGAAGCTTTCTTT. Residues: CASSAQGATEAFF.